The 10 T cell receptor beta chains below all came from one sample that was sequenced in a study of T cells after yellow fever vaccination. TCRdb called the 5' RACE reads again in MiXCR, with one record for every CDR3 protein. The table records a few hundred thousand distinct CDR3 sequences, 12% of them present only once. The source material was CD4+ T cells sorted from PBMCs, sampled 15 days after the yellow fever booster vaccination. These receptors were taken from a man between 18 and 35 years old who received the YFV17D yellow fever vaccine.

The V and J genes are TRBV2 and TRBJ1-5, with TRBD1 matching over 7 bases. The V gene's germline CDR1 is SNHLY and CDR2 FYNNEI. The CDR3 sequence is 14 residues long. V gave up 6 bases and J gave up 3 bases; unmatched junction bases: 5. The CDR3 loop is CASSKDRPNQPQHF. The CDR3 region has the DNA TGTGCCAGCAGCAAGGACAGGCCCAATCAGCCCCAGCATTTT.

V is TRBV3-1 and J is TRBJ2-2; a possible D gene is TRBD2 (5 bases). Germline V gene sequence: CDR1 LGHDT, CDR2 YNNKEL (reference sequence). The CDR3 covers 14 residues. V was trimmed by 4 bases and J by 6 bases, leaving 12 bases between them. The CDR3 sequence: CASSPRVLSGELFF. DNA of the CDR3: TGTGCCAGCAGCCCGAGGGTTCTCTCCGGGGAGCTGTTTTTT.

In this sample, this clonotype turned up many times. The chain recombines TRBV10-3 with TRBJ2-3; 9 nucleotides align to TRBD2. This CDR3 contains 15 residues. Germline CDR1 is ENHRY and CDR2 is SYGVKD. After removal of 4 bases from V and 4 bases from J, the junction contained 6 bases not matched to a gene. CDR3 sequence (DNA): TGTGCCATCAGTGGTACTAGCGGGTCTCCAGATACGCAGTATTTT. As protein: CAISGTSGSPDTQYF.

The table lists this clonotype with many counts. The rearrangement uses TRBV4-1 and TRBJ1-5; 10 bases agree with TRBD1. The V and J ends lost 4 bases and 4 bases, in that order; junction bases with no gene match: 13. CDR1 is MGHRA, CDR2 YSYEKL, per germline. This CDR3 comprises 18 residues. The chain's CDR3 is CASSRGQGTLGVNQPQHF. In nucleotides, the CDR3 is TGCGCCAGCAGCCGGGGACAGGGGACCCTAGGGGTGAATCAGCCCCAGCATTTT.

The chain employs TRBV20-1 and TRBJ1-4; the match to TRBD1 covers 7 bases. V lost 3 bases, J lost 8 bases, and 9 bases stayed unmatched. The length of the CDR3 is 14 residues. CDR1 is DFQATT, CDR2 SNEGSKA, per germline (reference sequence). CDR3 sequence reads: CSASGGGLGEKLFF. In nucleotides, the CDR3 is TGCAGTGCTAGTGGAGGGGGCCTCGGGGAAAAACTGTTTTTT.

The sample holds a few counts of this clonotype. The chain uses TRBV20-1 and TRBJ1-5, with 9 bases matching TRBD1. Trimming removed 1 base from V and 4 bases from J; junction bases left unmatched: 2. CDR3 size: 14 residues. From germline, CDR1 is DFQATT and CDR2 SNEGSKA (reference sequence). CDR3 region: CSARGDRDNQPQHF. CDR3 sequence (DNA): TGCAGTGCTAGAGGGGACAGGGATAATCAGCCCCAGCATTTT.

This clonotype was picked up a small number of times. This sequence joins TRBV4-2 and TRBJ2-3, with 8 bases identical to TRBD1. V lost 4 bases and J lost 6; bases outside the gene matches: 9. Germline CDR1 LGHNA, CDR2 YNFKEQ. The CDR3 length is 15 residues. DNA for the CDR3: TGTGCCAGCAGCCCATCGGACAGGGTTACGGATACGCAGTATTTT. Translated, it gives CASSPSDRVTDTQYF.

This clonotype appeared a few times. This sequence joins TRBV12-3 or TRBV12-4 and TRBJ1-2; TRBD1 matches 7 bases. Losses at the gene ends were 7 bases for V and 5 bases for J; bases not matched to a gene: 7. The CDR3 contains 13 residues. CDR3 sequence (DNA): TGTGCCAGCACGCTGACAGGGCGGTATGGCTACACCTTC. It codes for CASTLTGRYGYTF.

The V gene is TRBV10-3, the J gene TRBJ1-4; perhaps TRBD1 as D (5 bases). Trimming removed 5 bases from V and 5 bases from J, with 15 bases in between. Germline-derived CDR1 and CDR2 are ENHRY and SYGVKD. This CDR3 is built from 15 residues. CDR3 protein: CAISKVPGGNEKLFF. The CDR3 DNA reads TGTGCCATCAGTAAGGTTCCGGGGGGGAATGAAAAACTGTTTTTT.

The chain is built from TRBV13 and TRBJ2-1, with a weak D call TRBD1 (6 bases). V was shortened by 0 bases and J by 9 bases, with 18 bases between the two germline ends. The CDR3 runs to 16 residues. Germline V CDR1 and CDR2: PRHDT, FYEKMQ (reference sequence). The CDR3 DNA reads as TGTGCCAGCAGCTTAGGCATTGGGCAGGGGAAGGGTGAGCAGTTCTTC. This sequence encodes CASSLGIGQGKGEQFF.